Following are 6 T cell receptor beta chains from one sample sequenced in a study of T cells in Graves' hyperthyroidism and ophthalmopathy. Amplification of TCR beta CDR3 regions used RNA as the template. The primer set for the first-round RT-PCR of the TCR CDR3 was HTBI. TCRdb itself ran the multiplex PCR reads through MiXCR, one entry per CDR3 protein. The sample records a few hundred thousand distinct CDR3 sequences, 46% being singletons. The sample comprised peripheral blood or thyroid tissue (not recorded which). All receptors derive from a woman aged 18-29 years with Graves' hyperthyroidism.

The rearrangement joins TRBV5-1 to TRBJ1-2; D call uncertain. Germline CDR1 reads SGHRS; CDR2 reads YFSETQ. This CDR3 is 13 amino acids long. V shed 0 bases and J shed 7 bases, with 10 bases lying between them. CDR3 region: CASSLGQFSGYTF. CDR3 DNA sequence: TGCGCCAGCAGCTTGGGGCAGTTTAGTGGCTACACCTTC.

This clonotype was found many times. V usage is TRBV5-8 and J usage is TRBJ1-2; TRBD1 matches at 8 bases. The CDR3 is 15 amino acids. Trimming cost V 0 bases and J 5 bases; bases outside gene matches: 6. Per germline, CDR1 SGHTS and CDR2 YDEGEE. The DNA of the CDR3 is TGTGCCAGCAGCTTGGGGACAGGGTTAGAGTATGGCTACACCTTC. This translates into CASSLGTGLEYGYTF.

A remark on this clonotype: It is unclear where the CDR3 begins or ends on the DNA, so no DNA is shown, and the CDR3 is as TCRdb lists it. The chain couples TRBV7-3 to TRBJ2-2; TRBD2 is the table's D call, not checked against the DNA. From its first to its last residue, the CDR3 has 24 amino acids. Germline CDR1 reads SGHTA; CDR2 reads FQGTGA. The CDR3 sequence is CASSTIAGGTYEQYFGPGTGELFF.

This clonotype was picked up many times. V gene TRBV19 combines with J gene TRBJ1-1; 7 nucleotides align to TRBD1. Per germline, CDR1 LNHDA and CDR2 SQIVND (reference sequence). The CDR3 is made up of 15 amino acids. Germline trimming cut 6 bases from V and 2 bases from J; bases unmatched to any gene: 9. The CDR3 sequence is CASRSKGQPNTEAFF. The CDR3 bases are TGTGCCAGTAGATCTAAGGGACAGCCAAACACTGAAGCTTTCTTT.

The sample holds many counts of this clonotype. The V and J genes are TRBV18 and TRBJ2-5, with D possibly TRBD1 on 7 matching bases. The germline V gene encodes CDR1 KGHSH and CDR2 LQKENI. Trimming took 3 bases from V and 5 from J, leaving 13 bases between them. The CDR3 is 14 amino acids. The DNA of the CDR3 is TGTGCCAGCTCACCTAGACAGGGACTGGAGACCCAGTACTTC. Translating it yields CASSPRQGLETQYF.

Points on this clonotype: The junction differs from germline at one of its ends, possibly a read error. V gene TRBV7-6 combines with J gene TRBJ1-2, with 7 bases matching TRBD1. From germline, CDR1 is SGHVS and CDR2 FNYEAQ. The CDR3 consists of 14 residues. The CDR3 region has the DNA TGCGCCAGCAGCCAGTACAGGGGAGGCAATGGCTACACCTTC. Translated, it gives CASSQYRGGNGYTF.